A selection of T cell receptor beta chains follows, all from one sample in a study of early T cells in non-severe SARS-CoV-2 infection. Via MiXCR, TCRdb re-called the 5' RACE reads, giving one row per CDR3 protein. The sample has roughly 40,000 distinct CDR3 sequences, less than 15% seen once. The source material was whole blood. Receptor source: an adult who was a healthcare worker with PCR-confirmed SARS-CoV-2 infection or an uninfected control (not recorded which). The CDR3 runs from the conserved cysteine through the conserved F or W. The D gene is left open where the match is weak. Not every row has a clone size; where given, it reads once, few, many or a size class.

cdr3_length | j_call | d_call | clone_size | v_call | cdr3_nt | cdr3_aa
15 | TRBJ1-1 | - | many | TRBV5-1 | TGCGCCAGCAGCTTGGCGGGCAGGATGAACACTGAAGCTTTCTTT | CASSLAGRMNTEAFF
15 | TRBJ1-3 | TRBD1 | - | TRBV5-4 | TGTGCCAGCAGCCAGGGGGGCCGCTCTGGAAACACCATATATTTT | CASSQGGRSGNTIYF
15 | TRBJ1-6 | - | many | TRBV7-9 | TGTGCCAGCAGCTCTTCGACACGGGAGGATTCACCCCTCCACTTT | CASSSSTREDSPLHF
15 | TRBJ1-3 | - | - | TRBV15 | TGTGCCACCAGCAGAGAGGGCCGATCTGGAAACACCATATATTTT | CATSREGRSGNTIYF
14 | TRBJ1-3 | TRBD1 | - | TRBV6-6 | TGTGCCAGCCACACGAGGGAAGGGGGCGCCGCCATATATTTT | CASHTREGGAAIYF
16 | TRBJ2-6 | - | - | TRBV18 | TGTGCCAGCTCACGACAGCCACTTTCTGGGGCCAACGTCCTGACTTTC | CASSRQPLSGANVLTF
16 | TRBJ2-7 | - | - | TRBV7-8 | TGTGCCAGCAGCCCGGGAGCCCTGGGGGCTTCGGGGGAGCAGTACTTC | CASSPGALGASGEQYF
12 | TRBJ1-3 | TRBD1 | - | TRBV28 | TGTGCCAGCAGTGCGTCCGAGACAGGGAGTTTTTTT | CASSASETGSFF
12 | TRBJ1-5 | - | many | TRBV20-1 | TGCAGTGCTGCCGGAGGGACGCAGCCCCAGCATTTT | CSAAGGTQPQHF
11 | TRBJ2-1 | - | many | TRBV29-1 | TGCAGCGGAGTGGGAGACAATGAGCAGTTCTTC | CSGVGDNEQFF
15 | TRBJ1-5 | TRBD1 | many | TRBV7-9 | TGTGCCAGCAGTTCCGGGACAGGGTATTTTCAGCCCCAGCATTTT | CASSSGTGYFQPQHF
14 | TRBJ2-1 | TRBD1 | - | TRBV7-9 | TGTGCCAGCAGGCCGGGACAGGGCTACAATGAGCAGTTCTTC | CASRPGQGYNEQFF
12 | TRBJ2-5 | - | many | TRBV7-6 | TGTGCCAGCAGCTTAACCCCGACAGCCCAGTACTTC | CASSLTPTAQYF
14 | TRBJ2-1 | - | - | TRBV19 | TGTGCCAGTAGTATGACCTCGCTAGACAATGAGCAGTTCTTC | CASSMTSLDNEQFF
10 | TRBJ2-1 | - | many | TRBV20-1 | TGCAGTGTGGAGTACAATGAGCAGTTCTTC | CSVEYNEQFF
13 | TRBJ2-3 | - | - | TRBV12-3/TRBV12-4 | TGTGCCAGCAGTTTAAGGGTACCAGATACGCAGTATTTT | CASSLRVPDTQYF
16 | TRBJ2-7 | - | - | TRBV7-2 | TGTGCCAGCAGCTTAGATTTTACGGGGGCCGTCTACGAGCAGTACTTC | CASSLDFTGAVYEQYF
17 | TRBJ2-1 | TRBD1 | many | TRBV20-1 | TGCAGTGCTAGAGATCCCGGGACAGGGAGTTTACACAATGAGCAGTTCTTC | CSARDPGTGSLHNEQFF
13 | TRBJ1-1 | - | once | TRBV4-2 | TGTGCCAGCAGCCAAGTAGGGAACACTGAAGCTTTCTTT | CASSQVGNTEAFF
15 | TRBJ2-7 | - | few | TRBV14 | TGTGCCAGCAGCCGGTTGAGAGGCCCTTATGACGAGCAGTACTTC | CASSRLRGPYDEQYF
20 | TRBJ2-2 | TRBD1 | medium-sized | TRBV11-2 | TGTGCCAGCAGCTTAGATTTGGTGGACCCGGGACAGATCACCACCGGGGAGCTGTTTTTT | CASSLDLVDPGQITTGELFF
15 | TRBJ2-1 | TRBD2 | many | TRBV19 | TGTGCCAGTAGCGAACTAGCGGGAACCTACAATGAGCAGTTCTTC | CASSELAGTYNEQFF
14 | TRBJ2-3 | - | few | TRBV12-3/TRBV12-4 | TGTGCCAGCAGTTATCGACAGAGCACAGATACGCAGTATTTT | CASSYRQSTDTQYF
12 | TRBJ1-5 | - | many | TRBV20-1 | TGCAGTGCTAGAGGGGGGAATCAGCCCCAGCATTTT | CSARGGNQPQHF
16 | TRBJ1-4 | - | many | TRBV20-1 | TGCAGTGCTAGAGGTCCCGACAGTGCAACTAATGAAAAACTGTTTTTT | CSARGPDSATNEKLFF
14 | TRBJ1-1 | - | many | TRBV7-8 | TGTGCCAGCAGCTTAATGGGGAGGGAAACTGAAGCTTTCTTT | CASSLMGRETEAFF
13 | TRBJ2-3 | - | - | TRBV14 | TGTGCCAGCAGCCAAGATCCGGGGGATATGCAGTATTTT | CASSQDPGDMQYF
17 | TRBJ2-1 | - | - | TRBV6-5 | TGTGCCAGCAGTCGGGCCTCGCTTCATAGCTCCTACAATGAGCAGTTCTTC | CASSRASLHSSYNEQFF
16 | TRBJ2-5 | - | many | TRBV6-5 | TGTGCCAGCAGTTCCCTATCCCGGGCCGGAGGCGAGACCCAGTACTTC | CASSSLSRAGGETQYF
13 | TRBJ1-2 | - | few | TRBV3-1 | TGTGCCAGCAGCTCAGGGGCGACGTATGGCTACACCTTC | CASSSGATYGYTF
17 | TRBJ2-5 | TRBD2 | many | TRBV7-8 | TGTGCCAGCAGCTCCGGACTAGCGGGAGGGATAGGGGAGACCCAGTACTTC | CASSSGLAGGIGETQYF
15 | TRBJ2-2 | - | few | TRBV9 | TGTGCCAGCAGCGTAGGGACAACGAACACCGGGGAGCTGTTTTTT | CASSVGTTNTGELFF
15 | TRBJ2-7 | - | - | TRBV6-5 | TGTGCCAGCAGTTACACGCTAGCGCCGGAGTACGAGCAGTACTTC | CASSYTLAPEYEQYF
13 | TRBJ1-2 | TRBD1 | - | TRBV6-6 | TGTGCCAGCAGCCTATTCACAGGGGATGGCTACACCTTC | CASSLFTGDGYTF
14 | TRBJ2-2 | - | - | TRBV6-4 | TGTGCCAGCAGTCAGGAGGAGAACACCGGGGAGCTGTTTTTT | CASSQEENTGELFF
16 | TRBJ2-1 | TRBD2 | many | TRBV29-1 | TGCAGCGTTGAGGGCACTAGCGGGAGCGCTGGCAATGAGCAGTTCTTC | CSVEGTSGSAGNEQFF
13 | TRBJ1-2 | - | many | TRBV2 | TGTGCCAGCAGTGAGGGGAGAAACTATGGCTACACCTTC | CASSEGRNYGYTF
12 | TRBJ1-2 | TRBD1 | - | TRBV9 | TGTGCCAGCAAGGGACAGCCTTATGGCTACACCTTC | CASKGQPYGYTF
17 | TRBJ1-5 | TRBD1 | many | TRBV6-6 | TGTGCCAGCAGTTACCACAGGGGGGTGGCCAGCAATCAGCCCCAGCATTTT | CASSYHRGVASNQPQHF
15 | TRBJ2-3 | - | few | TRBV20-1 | TGCAGTGCTAGCCCCTCCCGGGGGCACCCAGATACGCAGTATTTT | CSASPSRGHPDTQYF
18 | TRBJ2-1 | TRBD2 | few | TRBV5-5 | TGTGCCAGCAGCTTCGGGCCGTTAGGACTAGCGGGGGATAATGAGCAGTTCTTC | CASSFGPLGLAGDNEQFF
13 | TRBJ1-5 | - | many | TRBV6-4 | TGTGCCAGCAGTCCGGATAATTATCAGCCCCAGCATTTT | CASSPDNYQPQHF
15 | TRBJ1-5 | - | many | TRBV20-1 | TGCAGTGCTAGAGACAGGGTGGCTGGCAATCAGCCCCAGCATTTT | CSARDRVAGNQPQHF
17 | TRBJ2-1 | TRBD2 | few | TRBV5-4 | TGTGCCAGCAGCTCCCCCCCGACTAGCGGCTCCTACAATGAGCAGTTCTTC | CASSSPPTSGSYNEQFF
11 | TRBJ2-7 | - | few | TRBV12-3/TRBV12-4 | TGTGCCAGCAGTTTTGCCCACGAGCAGTACTTC | CASSFAHEQYF